This TCR beta chain was found in a study of shared T cell receptors in the human thymus. Repertoires were generated with immunoSEQ multiplex PCR, while TCRdb's copy carries only in-frame clones and drops some. This sample has 600,000 to 900,000 clones, with roughly 85% found just once. These data were also filed under a second study, of human thymus T cells. This second study says: From resections taken during corrective heart surgery, the thymus tissue was obtained.

Material for sequencing was thymocytes. The origin of this receptor is a girl under three years old with a congenital heart defect.

Here the CDR3 reads CASSVERPGAGDKAGELFF. As DNA, the CDR3 is TGTGCCAGCAGCGTGGAAAGACCAGGGGCCGGGGATAAGGCCGGGGAGCTGTTTTTT. The chain links TRBV7-9 to TRBJ2-2; D possibly corresponds to TRBD1 (6 bases). CDR1 SEHNR and CDR2 FQNEAQ come from the germline V gene (reference sequence). This CDR3 is 19 amino acids long. Trimming left V 5 bases short and J 6 bases short, with 28 bases between.